This T cell receptor (beta chain) was recorded in a study of CD8+CD57+ T cells in acquired aplastic anemia. The study profiled TCR beta VDJ and CDR3 using genomic DNA as template. In TCRdb, the reads were re-called with MiXCR into one record per CDR3 protein. Here the sample spans some 150,000 distinct CDR3 sequences, 70% to 75% being singletons. Selection for sequencing was limited to patients who had shown CD8+CD57+ cell expansion by flow cytometry. V lost 4 bases and J 0 bases, leaving 8 bases between the germline ends. The CDR3 is made up of 14 amino acids. CDR1 is SNHLY, CDR2 FYNNEI, per germline.

The sample was sorted CD4+, CD8+, or CD8+CD57+ T cells (not recorded which) from PBMCs. This receptor was taken from a human donor with aplastic anemia. The rearrangement uses TRBV2 and TRBJ2-3; D gene uncertain. In DNA form, the CDR3 reads TGTGCCAGCAGTGGAGGCTTCAGCACAGATACGCAGTATTTT. Protein: CASSGGFSTDTQYF.